Here is one T cell receptor (beta chain) with its context. The antigen is undetermined. With no exception, relapse followed autologous stem cell transplantation in all patients, and brentuximab vedotin exposure varied. Each best response was a complete response, a partial response or progressive disease. The V and J ends lost 5 bases and 2 bases, in that order; junction bases with no gene match: 7. Looked up from germline, CDR1 is SEHNR and CDR2 is FQNEAQ (reference sequence). The CDR3 sequence is 16 residues long. TCRdb's table, derived via immunoSEQ multiplex PCR, lists solely in-frame clones and lacks some. The data contain roughly 55,000 clones, roughly 80% of them singletons. The data stem from a study of PD-1 blockade in classical Hodgkin lymphoma. Study-level information: Patients in the cohort were put on intravenous nivolumab, 3 mg/kg every 2 weeks.

Study results and limitations: Individuals initiating nivolumab under 1 year after ASCT were excluded. Complete responders matched newly diagnosed patients in baseline diversity.

The sample here was peripheral blood mononuclear cells (PBMCs), taken at baseline. The rearrangement links TRBV7-9 to TRBJ2-1; 9 nucleotides align to TRBD1. The sequence came from a human donor with classical Hodgkin lymphoma. The CDR3 nucleotides read TGTGCCAGCAGCCTCCGGGACAGGGTTACCTACAATGAGCAGTTCTTC. Translation: CASSLRDRVTYNEQFF.